The 16 T cell receptor beta chains below come from one sample, sequenced in a study of blood T cell repertoires in COVID-19. Produced via immunoSEQ multiplex PCR; TCRdb's table is partial and in-frame only. Of more than 150,000 clones in the sample, over 70% were seen once. The sequencing sample was made of PBMCs or T cells enriched from blood (not recorded which). The receptors stem from a man aged 55 to 70 who had been exposed to COVID-19.

The chain uses TRBV27 and TRBJ2-1; TRBD1 agrees at 7 bases. After removal of 4 bases from V and 9 bases from J, the junction contained 6 bases not matched to a gene. Per germline, CDR1 MNHEY and CDR2 SMNVEV (reference sequence). The CDR3 runs to 13 residues. The DNA for the CDR3 is TGTGCCAGCAGTTACATCCCAGGGGGTGAGCAGTTCTTC. It translates to CASSYIPGGEQFF.

The chain has TRBV19 and TRBJ2-2; 12 bases agree with TRBD2. The CDR3 loop spans 16 amino acids. The germline V gene encodes CDR1 LNHDA and CDR2 SQIVND (reference sequence). With V trimmed by 5 bases and J by 0 bases, 1 base remained unmatched. This chain's CDR3 is CASSLAGGSNTGELFF. In nucleotides, the CDR3 is TGTGCCAGTAGTCTAGCGGGAGGGTCGAACACCGGGGAGCTGTTTTTT.

V is TRBV5-1 and J is TRBJ1-1; D is ambiguous. Germline CDR1 is SGHRS and CDR2 is YFSETQ. The CDR3 loop spans 15 amino acids. V dropped 4 bases and J dropped 1 base, with 14 bases sitting between them. CDR3 region: CASSADLRGNTEAFF. The CDR3 DNA reads TGCGCCAGCAGCGCCGACCTTCGCGGGAACACTGAAGCTTTCTTT.

The J gene is TRBJ1-2, the V gene TRBV10-3, with a tentative D call TRBD1 (5 bases). Trimming removed 5 bases from V and 6 bases from J, with 19 bases in between. This CDR3 region has 15 residues. The germline V gene has CDR1 ENHRY and CDR2 SYGVKD. The CDR3 sequence is CAISLREGNKDGYTF. CDR3 in DNA: TGTGCCATCAGTCTAAGGGAGGGGAATAAGGATGGCTACACCTTC.

The chain joins TRBV28 to TRBJ2-2; D ambiguous. This CDR3 comprises 15 residues. Trimming took 4 bases from V and 1 from J, leaving 10 bases between them. Germline CDR1 MDHEN, CDR2 SYDVKM. CDR3 sequence: CASSSYTRNTGELFF. The CDR3, as DNA: TGTGCCAGCAGTTCATATACTCGGAACACCGGGGAGCTGTTTTTT.

J is TRBJ2-7 and V is TRBV3-1 (or the pseudogene TRBV3-2); 8 bases line up with TRBD2. The CDR3 extends over 15 amino acids. Germline trimming cut 4 bases from V and 4 bases from J; bases unmatched to any gene: 9. The germline V gene has CDR1 LGHDT and CDR2 YNNKEL (reference sequence). Here the CDR3 reads CASSPGGAGPYEQYF. The CDR3 coding sequence is TGTGCCAGCAGCCCCGGGGGGGCGGGGCCGTACGAGCAGTACTTC.

The CDR3 DNA is TGTGCCAGCAGTCGGGTGACAGGGGCGACGAACACTGAAGCTTTCTTT. This translates into CASSRVTGATNTEAFF. The rearrangement links TRBV25-1 to TRBJ1-1; 8 bases match TRBD1. Germline CDR1 and CDR2: MGHDK and SYGVNS. The CDR3 is 16 residues long. The V segment lost 5 bases and the J segment 1 base; nucleotides outside the gene matches: 9.

CDR3 sequence: CASSPGTRAGEQYF. The CDR3 DNA is TGTGCCAGCAGCCCAGGAACTAGGGCGGGGGAGCAGTACTTC. The chain combines TRBV9 with TRBJ2-7, with a possible D match to TRBD2 (6 bases). This CDR3 contains 14 residues. Germline V gives CDR1 SGDLS, CDR2 YYNGEE. Deletions cut 4 bases from V and 7 bases from J, with 18 bases between.

The CDR3 is CASSYSMGLIYGYTF. The CDR3 DNA reads TGTGCCAGCAGTTACTCGATGGGACTGATCTATGGCTACACCTTC. The chain couples TRBV6-2 or TRBV6-3 to TRBJ1-2, with TRBD1 as a possible D gene (5 bases). The CDR3 length is 15 residues. The V and J ends lost 0 bases and 4 bases respectively, with 12 bases between them. Germline lookup yields CDR1 MNHEY and CDR2 SVGEGT.

V is TRBV5-8 and J is TRBJ2-3; TRBD2 agrees at 7 bases. Germline V gene sequence: CDR1 SGHTS, CDR2 YDEGEE. The V gene end was trimmed by 6 bases and the J gene end by 8 bases; junction bases not matched to a gene: 6. The CDR3 has 12 residues. The CDR3 DNA is TGTGCCAGCATCCGGGGGGAGGTTACGCAGTATTTT. Translating it yields CASIRGEVTQYF. Drawing the rest from reference TRBV5-8 and TRBJ2-3, the complete variable domain is EAGVTQSPTHLIKTRGQQATLRCSPISGHTSVYWYQQALGLGLQFLLWYDEGEERNRGNFPPRFSGRQFPNYSSELNVNALELEDSALYLCASIRGEVTQYFGPGTRLTVL.

V and J are TRBV7-3 and TRBJ2-7; 13 bases match TRBD2. The J segment lost 5 bases and the V segment lost 2 bases, leaving 15 bases of the junction unmatched. Germline V gene lookup returns CDR1 SGHTA and CDR2 FQGTGA. The CDR3 covers 19 residues. CDR3 in amino acids: CASSLLSIRLAGGEHEQYF. CDR3 DNA: TGTGCCAGCAGCTTACTTTCGATAAGACTAGCGGGAGGCGAGCACGAGCAGTACTTC.

J is TRBJ1-4 and V is TRBV18, with 8 positions matching TRBD1. Germline V gives CDR1 KGHSH, CDR2 LQKENI. The CDR3 has 15 amino acids. Germline trimming cut 3 bases from V and 4 bases from J; bases unmatched to any gene: 4. The chain's CDR3 is CASSPGTGDNEKLFF. CDR3 nucleotide sequence: TGTGCCAGCTCACCCGGGACAGGAGATAATGAAAAACTGTTTTTT.

The rearrangement links TRBV27 to TRBJ2-6; 7 nucleotides agree with TRBD1. CDR1 and CDR2 from the germline V gene are MNHEY and SMNVEV (reference sequence). The ends lost 1 base at V and 0 bases at J; junction bases unmatched: 6. This CDR3 has 18 residues. CDR3 DNA: TGTGCCAGCAGTTTATGGACAGGCGCTAGCTCTGGGGCCAACGTCCTGACTTTC. Its translation is CASSLWTGASSGANVLTF.

The gene calls are TRBV11-3 and TRBJ2-1, with TRBD2 matching over 8 bases. Trimming took 1 base from V and 4 from J; bases not matched to a gene: 3. The CDR3 consists of 15 residues. In germline, CDR1 is SGHNT, CDR2 YENEEA. In DNA form, the CDR3 reads TGTGCCAGCAGCTTAGCCACTAGCGGTTACAATGAGCAGTTCTTC. Its protein product is CASSLATSGYNEQFF.

The rearrangement uses TRBV2 and TRBJ1-4, with 7 bases that match TRBD1. V shed 1 base, J shed 4 bases, and the junction held 3 bases outside the gene matches. The CDR3 loop spans 15 amino acids. Germline assignment: CDR1 SNHLY and CDR2 FYNNEI. The CDR3 loop reads CASSEEGQLNEKLFF. CDR3 coding DNA: TGTGCCAGCAGTGAAGAGGGACAGCTTAATGAAAAACTGTTTTTT. The whole variable domain, filled in from reference TRBV2 and TRBJ1-4, reads EPEVTQTPSHQVTQMGQEVILRCVPISNHLYFYWYRQILGQKVEFLVSFYNNEISEKSEIFDDQFSVERPDGSNFTLKIRSTKLEDSAMYFCASSEEGQLNEKLFFGSGTQLSVL.

The chain is built from TRBV24-1 and TRBJ2-1; 9 nucleotides line up with TRBD1. CDR3 size: 15 residues. Unmatched junction bases numbered 14, after V lost 7 bases and J lost 11 bases. Germline V gene lookup returns CDR1 KGHDR and CDR2 SFDVKD. CDR3 sequence (DNA): TGTGCCACCAGAGCCGGGACAGGGCCGTGGGGTAAGCAGTTCTTC. It yields the protein CATRAGTGPWGKQFF.